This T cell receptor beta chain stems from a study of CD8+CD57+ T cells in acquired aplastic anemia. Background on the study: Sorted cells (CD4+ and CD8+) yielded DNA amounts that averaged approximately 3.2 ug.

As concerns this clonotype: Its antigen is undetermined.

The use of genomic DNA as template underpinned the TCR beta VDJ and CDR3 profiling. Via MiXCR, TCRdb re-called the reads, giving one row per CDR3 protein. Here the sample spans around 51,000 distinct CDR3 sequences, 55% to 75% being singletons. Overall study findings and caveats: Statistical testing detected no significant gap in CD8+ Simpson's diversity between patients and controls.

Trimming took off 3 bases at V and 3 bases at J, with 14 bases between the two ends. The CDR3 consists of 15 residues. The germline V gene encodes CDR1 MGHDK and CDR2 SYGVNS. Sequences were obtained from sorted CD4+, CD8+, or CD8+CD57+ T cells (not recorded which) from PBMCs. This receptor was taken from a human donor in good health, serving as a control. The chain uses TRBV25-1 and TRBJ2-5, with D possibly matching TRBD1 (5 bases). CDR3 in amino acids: CASSDRGRVKETQYF. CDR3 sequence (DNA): TGTGCCAGCAGTGATCGCGGCAGGGTCAAAGAGACCCAGTACTTC.